What follows are 31 T cell receptor beta chains derived from one specimen sequenced in a study of cytomegalovirus exposure and HLA in healthy donors. Both 60 Vbeta primers and 13 Jbeta primers went into the PCR. Sequencing used immunoSEQ multiplex PCR; TCRdb keeps in-frame clones, though not all of them. The table records around 99,000 clones, approximately 79% of them present only once. Sequences were obtained from PBMCs. The receptors come from a woman aged 40 to 50 in good health and CMV-seropositive.

V and J are TRBV27 and TRBJ1-6, with unresolved D. Germline lookup yields CDR1 MNHEY and CDR2 SMNVEV (reference sequence). The CDR3 is made up of 15 amino acids. Trimming removed 6 bases from V and 8 bases from J, with 17 bases in between. The CDR3 DNA reads as TGTGCCAGCAGCCTCTGGACGTTGAGGGATTCACCCCTCCACTTT. This encodes CASSLWTLRDSPLHF.

The CDR3 loop is CASSFRRGAKNIQYF. In DNA, the CDR3 is TGTGCCAGCAGTTTCCGCCGGGGGGCCAAAAACATTCAGTACTTC. The chain is built from TRBV27 and TRBJ2-4, with D possibly TRBD2 on 6 matching bases. The CDR3 loop spans 15 amino acids. V lost 3 bases, J lost 1 base, and 10 bases lay in between. Germline V CDR1 and CDR2: MNHEY, SMNVEV (reference sequence).

This clone occurred a few times. The chain combines TRBV7-3 with TRBJ2-3; 8 bases are a match to TRBD2. CDR3 size: 16 residues. CDR1 and CDR2 from the germline V gene are SGHTA and FQGTGA. After removal of 3 bases from V and 3 bases from J, the junction contained 8 bases not matched to a gene. The CDR3 DNA is TGTGCCAGCAGCTTGAATGGGGGCGGGGGGACAGATACGCAGTATTTT. Amino acid sequence: CASSLNGGGGTDTQYF.

The V and J genes are TRBV4-2 and TRBJ2-1; TRBD2 matches at 14 bases. Germline assignment: CDR1 LGHNA and CDR2 YNFKEQ. The CDR3 is 16 residues long. V gave up 4 bases and J gave up 6 bases; unmatched junction bases: 5. The CDR3 bases are TGTGCCAGCAGCCCCCAGACTAGCGGGGGGGCCAATGAGCAGTTCTTC. Translating gives CASSPQTSGGANEQFF.

The V gene is TRBV7-9, the J gene TRBJ1-1; TRBD1 might be the D (5 bases). V gave up 5 bases and J gave up 2 bases, with 15 bases separating them. Germline V gene data show CDR1 as SEHNR and CDR2 as FQNEAQ (reference sequence). The CDR3 extends over 15 amino acids. CDR3 sequence (DNA): TGTGCCAGCAGCATCGGGGGGGTTACAAACACTGAAGCTTTCTTT. It translates to CASSIGGVTNTEAFF.

The rearrangement links TRBV4-3 to TRBJ2-5; 8 bases align to TRBD2. Germline loops: CDR1 LGHNA, CDR2 YSLEER. V trimming: 1 base; J trimming: 5 bases; junction bases outside the gene matches: 9. The CDR3 contains 16 residues. This CDR3 is CASSQGGGSGAETQYF. The CDR3 bases are TGCGCCAGCAGCCAAGGGGGTGGTAGCGGGGCGGAGACCCAGTACTTC.

The rearrangement joins TRBV7-9 to TRBJ2-2; D gene unclear. Trimming pared 2 bases from V and 5 bases from J, leaving 6 bases between. Germline V lookup: CDR1 SEHNR, CDR2 FQNEAQ (reference sequence). The CDR3 totals 13 residues. CDR3 amino acids: CASSLRLTGELFF. The CDR3 DNA follows: TGTGCCAGCAGCTTACGTCTTACCGGGGAGCTGTTTTTT.

This clone was seen a few times. The chain is built from TRBV4-1 and TRBJ1-2, with D possibly matching TRBD1 (6 bases). V gave up 2 bases and J gave up 3 bases, with 16 bases separating them. Germline values: CDR1 MGHRA, CDR2 YSYEKL. The CDR3 runs 16 residues. CDR3 DNA sequence: TGCGCCAGCAGCCAATATGTGGGGGGGCGCGACTATGGCTACACCTTC. Protein: CASSQYVGGRDYGYTF.

The chain recombines TRBV14 with TRBJ1-2; no clear D gene. Germline V gives CDR1 SGHDN, CDR2 FVKESK. The CDR3 loop spans 17 amino acids. V lost 4 bases to trimming and J lost 4 bases, with 22 bases between them. The CDR3 DNA is TGTGCCAGCAGCCCGCCGGGCCCGGCGGGTGGCGGCTATGGCTACACCTTC. Its translation is CASSPPGPAGGGYGYTF.

This chain connects TRBV18 to TRBJ1-5; a weak D match, TRBD1 (5 bases). Trimming pared 3 bases from V and 4 bases from J, leaving 10 bases between. Germline V gives CDR1 KGHSH, CDR2 LQKENI. This CDR3 contains 14 residues. CDR3 in DNA: TGTGCCAGCTCACCGGGGACTAATAATCAGCCCCAGCATTTT. It is translated as CASSPGTNNQPQHF.

The rearrangement joins TRBV9 to TRBJ2-7, with 10 bases matching TRBD2. Germline V lookup: CDR1 SGDLS, CDR2 YYNGEE. J was trimmed by 4 bases and V by 4 bases; bases with no gene match: 5. This CDR3 is built from 14 residues. CDR3 DNA sequence: TGTGCCAGCAGCAAGAGCGGGGGGGTATACGAGCAGTACTTC. This sequence encodes CASSKSGGVYEQYF.

This clone has just a few counts. This CDR3 is CASSTAGGRSNEQFF. The CDR3 region has the DNA TGCGCCAGCAGCACCGCCGGGGGTCGCAGCAATGAGCAGTTCTTC. The V call is TRBV4-1, the J call TRBJ2-1; TRBD2 might be the D (6 bases). The V and J ends lost 5 bases and 6 bases respectively, with 17 bases between them. The CDR3 has 15 residues. The germline CDR1 and CDR2 sequences are MGHRA and YSYEKL.

This clone was seen a few times. The rearrangement links TRBV18 to TRBJ2-3; 10 positions agree with TRBD2. Trimming at V came to 5 bases and at J to 1 base, leaving 9 bases not matched to a gene. Germline V CDR1 and CDR2: KGHSH, LQKENI. CDR3 length equals 17 residues. The CDR3 DNA sequence: TGTGCCAGCTCAGTAGCGGGGGGACTACTCGGCACAGATACGCAGTATTTT. It translates to CASSVAGGLLGTDTQYF.

This clone was counted only a few times. V is TRBV6-5 and J is TRBJ2-7; D not certain. The length of the CDR3 is 14 residues. Trimming cost V 5 bases and J 2 bases, with 13 bases left between them. Germline V gene lookup returns CDR1 MNHEY and CDR2 SVGAGI. The CDR3 DNA reads TGTGCCAGCAGTCTTTCCTTATTCGCCTACGAGCAGTACTTC. Residues: CASSLSLFAYEQYF.

The chain carries TRBV6-5 and TRBJ2-3; possible D gene TRBD2, 6 bases. Germline loops: CDR1 MNHEY, CDR2 SVGAGI. The V gene lost 5 bases and the J gene lost 6 bases, with 18 bases spanning the gap. The CDR3 is 15 amino acids. CDR3 nucleotides: TGTGCCAGCAGTGGGACGTCCCTAGCGTCGGATACGCAGTATTTT. It is translated as CASSGTSLASDTQYF.

The chain uses TRBV30 and TRBJ2-5, with TRBD2 identical over 13 bases. The CDR3 is made up of 17 amino acids. Trimming cost V 8 bases and J 4 bases; bases outside gene matches: 16. In germline, CDR1 is GTSNPN, CDR2 SVGIG (reference sequence). DNA of the CDR3: TGTGCCCTTACTAGCGGGGGGGCCGCAATTATGGGAGAGACCCAGTACTTC. This codes for CALTSGGAAIMGETQYF.

The chain links TRBV11-2 to TRBJ1-1; no clear D gene. This CDR3 is 12 amino acids long. The V and J ends lost 2 bases and 5 bases respectively, with 6 bases between them. Germline V lookup: CDR1 SGHAT, CDR2 FQNNGV. The chain's CDR3 is CASSLIRTEAFF. The CDR3 region has the DNA TGTGCCAGCAGCTTAATTCGGACTGAAGCTTTCTTT. Filled out from reference TRBV11-2 and TRBJ1-1, the complete variable domain reads EAGVAQSPRYKIIEKRQSVAFWCNPISGHATLYWYQQILGQGPKLLIQFQNNGVVDDSQLPKDRFSAERLKGVDSTLKIQPAKLEDSAVYLCASSLIRTEAFFGQGTRLTVV.

The chain uses TRBV6-5 and TRBJ2-7; D remains ambiguous. The CDR3 sequence is 14 residues long. The ends were cut back, 0 bases at V and 3 bases at J, with 9 bases in the middle. CDR1 and CDR2 (germline): MNHEY, SVGAGI. DNA for the CDR3: TGTGCCAGCAGTTACTCAGCCGGGTACTACGAGCAGTACTTC. As protein: CASSYSAGYYEQYF.

The chain links TRBV10-2 to TRBJ2-7, with 12 positions matching TRBD2. This CDR3 comprises 15 residues. Germline loops: CDR1 WSHSY, CDR2 SAAADI. V gave up 7 bases and J gave up 3 bases; unmatched junction bases: 7. Here the CDR3 reads CASKYTSGGIYEQYF. The CDR3 DNA sequence: TGCGCCAGCAAGTACACTAGCGGGGGGATCTACGAGCAGTACTTC.

This clone was seen a single time. The chain joins TRBV14 to TRBJ2-2; D unresolved. Germline CDR1 is SGHDN and CDR2 is FVKESK. This CDR3 spans 14 amino acids. Trimming left V 1 base short and J 3 bases short, with 6 bases between. CDR3 nucleotides: TGTGCCAGCAGCCAAGTTCCCGACACCGGGGAGCTGTTTTTT. As protein: CASSQVPDTGELFF.

The chain uses TRBV5-1 and TRBJ1-1; 10 bases agree with TRBD1. CDR3 length: 14 residues. From germline, CDR1 is SGHRS and CDR2 YFSETQ. V shed 3 bases, J shed 8 bases, and the junction held 7 bases outside the gene matches. This CDR3 reads CASSSSPGQGEAFF. The CDR3 DNA sequence: TGCGCCAGCAGCTCCAGCCCGGGACAGGGGGAAGCTTTCTTT.

Only a few counts were recorded for this clone. The chain links TRBV11-2 to TRBJ1-2; D is undetermined. The V end lost 1 base, the J end lost 1 base, and 10 bases lay between the germline ends. Germline V gene data show CDR1 as SGHAT and CDR2 as FQNNGV. This CDR3 comprises 15 residues. Here the CDR3 reads CASSLALTLNYGYTF. CDR3 DNA sequence: TGTGCCAGCAGCTTAGCCCTGACACTTAACTATGGCTACACCTTC.

V and J are TRBV29-1 and TRBJ2-6; D possibly corresponds to TRBD2 (5 bases). With 2 bases removed from V and 2 bases from J, the gap between germline ends came to 10 bases. Germline CDR1 reads SQVTM; CDR2 reads ANQGSEA. This CDR3 has 15 amino acids. Here the CDR3 reads CSVETGNPGANVLTF. The CDR3 DNA reads as TGCAGCGTTGAAACGGGAAACCCTGGGGCCAACGTCCTGACTTTC.

A note on this clone: The sample holds other DNA sequences that translate to the same CDR3. The chain couples TRBV19 to TRBJ2-7, with 9 bases matching TRBD1. The J segment lost 4 bases and the V segment lost 5 bases, leaving 3 bases of the junction unmatched. The CDR3 covers 13 residues. Germline V gives CDR1 LNHDA, CDR2 SQIVND (reference sequence). CDR3 amino acids: CASSGTGSYEQYF. In DNA, the CDR3 is TGTGCCAGTAGTGGGACAGGGAGTTACGAGCAGTACTTC. Using reference TRBV19 and TRBJ2-7 for the parts outside the CDR3, the full variable domain is DGGITQSPKYLFRKEGQNVTLSCEQNLNHDAMYWYRQDPGQGLRLIYYSQIVNDFQKGDIAEGYSVSREKKESFPLTVTSAQKNPTAFYLCASSGTGSYEQYFGPGTRLTVT.

Only a few counts were recorded for this clone. The chain couples TRBV4-2 to TRBJ2-1; 7 nucleotides match TRBD2. The V and J ends lost 0 bases and 8 bases, in that order; junction bases with no gene match: 13. The CDR3 is made up of 17 amino acids. CDR1 is LGHNA and CDR2 is YNFKEQ in the germline V gene. This CDR3 reads CASSQDPPAGELYEQFF. The CDR3 DNA is TGTGCCAGCAGCCAAGACCCACCGGCGGGGGAGCTCTATGAGCAGTTCTTC.

V is TRBV9 and J is TRBJ1-3; D unclear. V lost 4 bases to trimming and J lost 3 bases, with 8 bases between them. Germline CDR1 reads SGDLS; CDR2 reads YYNGEE. This CDR3 has 13 amino acids. The CDR3 loop is CASSPRYGNTIYF. CDR3 DNA: TGTGCCAGCAGCCCCCGTTATGGAAACACCATATATTTT.

The chain couples TRBV6-1 to TRBJ2-7, with D unclear. The CDR3 length is 13 residues. Trimming stripped 6 bases from V and 2 bases from J, with 11 bases between. CDR1 MNHNS and CDR2 SASEGT come from the germline V gene. CDR3 nucleotides: TGTGCCAGCAGGGGCCAGGCAACCTACGAGCAGTACTTC. It translates to CASRGQATYEQYF.

The CDR3 sequence: CASSPRGGTTNTEAFF. The CDR3, as DNA: TGTGCCAGCAGCCCCCGGGGAGGTACAACGAACACTGAAGCTTTCTTT. The V gene is TRBV9, the J gene TRBJ1-1, with D hard to call. The germline V gene has CDR1 SGDLS and CDR2 YYNGEE. The CDR3 runs 16 residues. V was clipped by 4 bases and J by 1 base, with 17 bases between them.

CDR3: CASSLGGLGNTIYF. The CDR3 region has the DNA TGTGCCAGCAGCTTGGGGGGACTTGGAAACACCATATATTTT. The rearrangement uses TRBV5-5 and TRBJ1-3; D is possibly TRBD1 (5 bases). Trimming removed 0 bases from V and 3 bases from J, with 7 bases in between. This CDR3 is 14 amino acids long. Germline CDR1 reads SGHKS; CDR2 reads YYEKEE (reference sequence).

The V gene is TRBV11-3, the J gene TRBJ2-2; D gene unclear. The CDR3 covers 15 residues. CDR1 is SGHNT, CDR2 YENEEA, per germline. V was cut by 3 bases and J by 1 base, with 9 bases left in between. This chain's CDR3 is CASSFGSLNTGELFF. CDR3 nucleotides: TGTGCCAGCAGCTTCGGGTCCTTGAACACCGGGGAGCTGTTTTTT.

This sequence joins TRBV5-6 and TRBJ2-7, with 9 bases identical to TRBD1. J gave up 5 bases and V 4 bases, and 10 bases lay outside the gene matches. CDR3 length: 15 amino acids. Germline CDR1 SGHDT, CDR2 YYEEEE. The CDR3 loop is CASSRDRVKANEQYF. The CDR3 DNA follows: TGTGCCAGCAGCAGGGACAGGGTAAAAGCGAACGAGCAGTACTTC.